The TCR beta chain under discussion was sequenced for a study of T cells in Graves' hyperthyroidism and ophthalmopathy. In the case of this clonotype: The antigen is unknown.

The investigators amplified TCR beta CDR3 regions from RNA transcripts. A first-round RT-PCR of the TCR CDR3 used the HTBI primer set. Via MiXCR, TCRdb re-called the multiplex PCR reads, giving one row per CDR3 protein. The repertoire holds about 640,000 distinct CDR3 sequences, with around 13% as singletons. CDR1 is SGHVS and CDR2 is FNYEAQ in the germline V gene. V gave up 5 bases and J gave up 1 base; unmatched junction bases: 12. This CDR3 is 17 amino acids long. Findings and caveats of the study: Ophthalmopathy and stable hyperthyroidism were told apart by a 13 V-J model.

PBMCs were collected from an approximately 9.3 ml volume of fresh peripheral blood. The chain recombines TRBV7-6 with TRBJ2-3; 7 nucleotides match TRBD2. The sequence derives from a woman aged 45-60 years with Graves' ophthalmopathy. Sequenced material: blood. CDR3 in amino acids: CASSPHRTRGRTDTQYF. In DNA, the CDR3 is TGTGCCAGCAGCCCCCACCGGACTAGGGGTCGCACAGATACGCAGTATTTT.